The sample holds one count of the clone carrying this TCR beta chain. The CDR3 loop spans 12 amino acids. Per germline, CDR1 MNHEY and CDR2 SVGAGI. V gave up 5 bases and J gave up 2 bases, with 7 bases separating them. The source of the sample is a study of blood T cell repertoires in COVID-19. Repertoires were generated with immunoSEQ multiplex PCR, while TCRdb's copy carries only in-frame clones and drops some. This table holds more than 400,000 clones, 70% to 90% found once. The chain carries TRBV6-5 and TRBJ2-7; unclear D gene. This receptor was taken from a human donor in a cohort sampled during active COVID-19. Sequenced input: peripheral blood. The CDR3 DNA is TGTGCCAGCAGTACTCCGCCCTACGAGCAGTACTTC. It yields the protein CASSTPPYEQYF.